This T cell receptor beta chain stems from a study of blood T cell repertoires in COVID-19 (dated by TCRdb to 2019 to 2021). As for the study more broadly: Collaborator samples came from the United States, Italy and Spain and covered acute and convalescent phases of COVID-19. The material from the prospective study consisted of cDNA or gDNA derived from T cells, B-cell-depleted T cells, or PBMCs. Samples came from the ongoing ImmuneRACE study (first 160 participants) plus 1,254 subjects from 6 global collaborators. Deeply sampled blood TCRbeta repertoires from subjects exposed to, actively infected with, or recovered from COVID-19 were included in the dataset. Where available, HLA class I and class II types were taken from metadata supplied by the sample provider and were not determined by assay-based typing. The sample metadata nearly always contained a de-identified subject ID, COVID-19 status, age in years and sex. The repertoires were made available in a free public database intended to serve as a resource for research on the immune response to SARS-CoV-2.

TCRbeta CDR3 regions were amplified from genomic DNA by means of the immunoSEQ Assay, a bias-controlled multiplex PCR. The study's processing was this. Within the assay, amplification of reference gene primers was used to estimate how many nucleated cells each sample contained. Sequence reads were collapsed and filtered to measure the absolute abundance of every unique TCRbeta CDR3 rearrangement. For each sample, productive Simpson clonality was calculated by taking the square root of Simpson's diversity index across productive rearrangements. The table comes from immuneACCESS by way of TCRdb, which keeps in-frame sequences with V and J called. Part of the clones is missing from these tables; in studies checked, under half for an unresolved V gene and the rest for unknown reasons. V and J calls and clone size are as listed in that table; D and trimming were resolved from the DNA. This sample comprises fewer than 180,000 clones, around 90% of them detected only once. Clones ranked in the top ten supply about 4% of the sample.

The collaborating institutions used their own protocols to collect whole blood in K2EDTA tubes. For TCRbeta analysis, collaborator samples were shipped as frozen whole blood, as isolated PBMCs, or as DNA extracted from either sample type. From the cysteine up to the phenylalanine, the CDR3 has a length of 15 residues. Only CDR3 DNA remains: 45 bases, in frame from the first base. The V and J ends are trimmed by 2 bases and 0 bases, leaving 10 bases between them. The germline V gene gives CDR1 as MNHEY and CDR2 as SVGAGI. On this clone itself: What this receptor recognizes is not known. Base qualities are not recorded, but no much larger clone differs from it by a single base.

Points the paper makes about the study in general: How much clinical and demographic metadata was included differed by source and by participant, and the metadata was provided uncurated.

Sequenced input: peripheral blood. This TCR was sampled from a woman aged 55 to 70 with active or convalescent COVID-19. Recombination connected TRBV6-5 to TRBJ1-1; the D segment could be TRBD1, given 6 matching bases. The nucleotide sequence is TGTGCCAGCAGTTACCAAGGACAGATGAACACTGAAGCTTTCTTT. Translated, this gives CASSYQGQMNTEAFF.